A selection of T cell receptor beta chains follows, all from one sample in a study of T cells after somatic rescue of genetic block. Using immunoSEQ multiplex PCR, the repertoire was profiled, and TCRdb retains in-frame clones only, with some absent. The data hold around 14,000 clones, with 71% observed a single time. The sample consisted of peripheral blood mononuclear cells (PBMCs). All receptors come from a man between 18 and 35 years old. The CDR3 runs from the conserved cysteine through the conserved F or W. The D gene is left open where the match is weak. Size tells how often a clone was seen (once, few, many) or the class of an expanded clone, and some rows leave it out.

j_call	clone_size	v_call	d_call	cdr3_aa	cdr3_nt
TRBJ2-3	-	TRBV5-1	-	CASSAVEGGFTDTQYF	TGCGCCAGCAGCGCTGTCGAGGGGGGTTTCACAGATACGCAGTATTTT
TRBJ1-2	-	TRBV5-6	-	CASSLVAFPGSYGYTF	TGTGCCAGCAGCTTGGTGGCCTTCCCGGGAAGCTATGGCTACACCTTC
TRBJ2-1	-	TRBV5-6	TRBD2	CASSGRAWSEQFF	TGTGCCAGCAGCGGGAGGGCCTGGAGTGAGCAGTTCTTC
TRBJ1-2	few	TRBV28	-	CASIDSHGYTF	TGTGCCAGCATCGACAGTCACGGCTACACCTTC
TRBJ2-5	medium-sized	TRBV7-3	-	CASSFNPAPQETQYF	TGTGCCAGCAGCTTTAACCCAGCCCCCCAAGAGACCCAGTACTTC
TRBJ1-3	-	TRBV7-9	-	CASSLDSGNTIYF	TGTGCCAGCAGCTTAGACTCTGGAAACACCATATATTTT
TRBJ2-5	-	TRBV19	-	CASSIGESTWTQYF	TGTGCCAGTAGTATAGGGGAAAGCACGTGGACCCAGTACTTC
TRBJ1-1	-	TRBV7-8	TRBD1	CASSLRTGNTEAFF	TGTGCCAGCAGCCTCCGGACAGGGAACACTGAAGCTTTCTTT
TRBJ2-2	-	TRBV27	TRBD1	CASFRASGGIGELFF	TGTGCCAGCTTTCGAGCTTCAGGGGGAATCGGGGAGCTGTTTTTT
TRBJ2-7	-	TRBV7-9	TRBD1	CASSLAGQGYEQYF	TGTGCCAGCAGCTTAGCGGGACAGGGCTACGAGCAGTACTTC
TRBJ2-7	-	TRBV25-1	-	CASSPGYEQYF	TGTGCCAGCTCCCCAGGTTACGAGCAGTACTTC